This passage covers 32 T cell receptor beta chains from one sample sequenced in a study of beta chain features in type 1 diabetes. The authors reverse transcribed all of the isolated RNA, so sequencing captured expressed TCRB transcripts. Here immunoSEQ multiplex PCR was the method, and the copy in TCRdb shows in-frame clones only, minus some. The sample has about 620,000 clones, roughly a sixth seen once. What was sequenced was naive CD4+ T cells from blood. The receptors shown here come from a young man in good health.

The V gene is TRBV9, the J gene TRBJ2-1; TRBD2 is a possible D gene (6 bases). V was cut by 3 bases and J by 10 bases, with 11 bases left in between. CDR3 size: 12 residues. Germline V CDR1 and CDR2: SGDLS, YYNGEE. CDR3: CASSARDSEQFF. CDR3 in DNA: TGTGCCAGCAGCGCGCGGGACTCCGAGCAGTTCTTC.

This chain links TRBV11-1 with TRBJ1-1; D unresolved. This CDR3 has 14 residues. CDR1 and CDR2 (germline): SGHAT, FQDESV (reference sequence). Trimming removed 0 bases from V and 1 base from J, with 6 bases in between. The CDR3 sequence is CASSLAPQNTEAFF. The CDR3 DNA reads as TGTGCCAGCAGCTTAGCCCCCCAGAACACTGAAGCTTTCTTT.

This chain joins TRBV30 and TRBJ2-3; tentative D call: TRBD1 (6 bases). V was cut by 4 bases and J by 2 bases, with 13 bases left in between. The germline V gene has CDR1 GTSNPN and CDR2 SVGIG (reference sequence). CDR3 length: 14 residues. This CDR3 is CAWTPDSYTDTQYF. For the CDR3, the DNA is TGTGCCTGGACCCCGGACAGTTACACAGATACGCAGTATTTT. Filled out from reference TRBV30 and TRBJ2-3, the complete variable domain reads SQTIHQWPATLVQPVGSPLSLECTVEGTSNPNLYWYRQAAGRGLQLLFYSVGIGQISSEVPQNLSASRPQDRQFILSSKKLLLSDSGFYLCAWTPDSYTDTQYFGPGTRLTVL.

The chain has TRBV19 and TRBJ1-4; the D is unclear. The CDR3 consists of 13 residues. Germline assignment: CDR1 LNHDA and CDR2 SQIVND (reference sequence). The ends were cut back, 3 bases at V and 10 bases at J, with 12 bases in the middle. Written as DNA, the CDR3 is TGTGCCAGTAGTATCAAGGTCGGGCGAAAACTGTTTTTT. This codes for CASSIKVGRKLFF. Variable domain in full (rest from reference TRBV19 and TRBJ1-4): DGGITQSPKYLFRKEGQNVTLSCEQNLNHDAMYWYRQDPGQGLRLIYYSQIVNDFQKGDIAEGYSVSREKKESFPLTVTSAQKNPTAFYLCASSIKVGRKLFFGSGTQLSVL.

V gene TRBV5-6 combines with J gene TRBJ1-5; maybe TRBD1 (6 bases). V was cut by 4 bases and J by 1 base, with 18 bases left in between. Germline V gene data show CDR1 as SGHDT and CDR2 as YYEEEE. CDR3 length equals 17 residues. The CDR3 DNA follows: TGTGCCAGCAGCCTCATGGGAGGGGGTGGAAGCAATCAGCCCCAGCATTTT. This sequence encodes CASSLMGGGGSNQPQHF.

This clone was seen more than once but under ten times. This sequence joins TRBV30 and TRBJ1-1; D gene uncertain. The V end lost 0 bases, the J end lost 8 bases, and 16 bases lay between the germline ends. The germline gives CDR1 GTSNPN, CDR2 SVGIG (reference sequence). This CDR3 comprises 14 residues. The CDR3 DNA reads TGTGCCTGGAGTGTACTTGGAGGGATGAAGGAAGCTTTCTTT. Its protein product is CAWSVLGGMKEAFF.

There are a few counts of this clone. V is TRBV29-1 and J is TRBJ2-3, with D unresolved. The V gene lost 8 bases and the J gene lost 5 bases, with 14 bases spanning the gap. The CDR3 spans 12 residues. Germline V CDR1 and CDR2: SQVTM, ANQGSEA. The CDR3 DNA reads TGCAGCCCACGAGGCTGGAAAGATACGCAGTATTTT. Its protein is CSPRGWKDTQYF.

The rearrangement links TRBV14 to TRBJ1-2; D is possibly TRBD1 (5 bases). With 2 bases removed from V and 8 bases from J, the gap between germline ends came to 15 bases. Germline CDR1 SGHDN, CDR2 FVKESK. This CDR3 has 14 amino acids. CDR3 in DNA: TGTGCCAGCAGCCAAAACCTCAGGGTTGGGGGCTACACCTTC. Translation: CASSQNLRVGGYTF.

V is TRBV14 and J is TRBJ1-2; TRBD1 might be the D (5 bases). Germline-derived CDR1 and CDR2 are SGHDN and FVKESK. Trimming left V 3 bases short and J 1 base short, with 9 bases between. The length of the CDR3 is 14 residues. CDR3 nucleotide sequence: TGTGCCAGCAGCCATCGACAGCGTAACTATGGCTACACCTTC. It translates to CASSHRQRNYGYTF.

CDR3 nucleotide sequence: TGTGCCAGCAGTGAAACAGGGCGAAACACCGGGGAGCTGTTTTTT. Translation gives CASSETGRNTGELFF. The chain is built from TRBV2 and TRBJ2-2; D may be TRBD1 (6 bases). There are 15 residues in the CDR3. CDR1 and CDR2 (germline): SNHLY, FYNNEI. V lost 2 bases, J lost 2 bases, and 9 bases lay in between.

This clone was found a few times. J is TRBJ1-1 and V is TRBV27, with D tentatively TRBD1 (5 bases). Trimming removed 4 bases from V and 3 bases from J, with 21 bases in between. The germline V gene encodes CDR1 MNHEY and CDR2 SMNVEV (reference sequence). The CDR3 length is 17 residues. CDR3 protein: CASSYKGSFGKHTEAFF. The CDR3, as DNA: TGTGCCAGCAGTTATAAGGGGAGTTTCGGTAAGCACACTGAAGCTTTCTTT.

J is TRBJ1-5 and V is TRBV7-9, with D uncertain. The CDR3 extends over 16 amino acids. With 1 base removed from V and 5 bases from J, the gap between germline ends came to 15 bases. From germline, CDR1 is SEHNR and CDR2 FQNEAQ (reference sequence). CDR3 coding DNA: TGTGCCAGCAGCTTAGGGCCTACGCGTCGAGATCAGCCCCAGCATTTT. This sequence encodes CASSLGPTRRDQPQHF.

V is TRBV7-9 and J is TRBJ1-1; D call uncertain. Trimming took 4 bases from V and 5 from J, leaving 20 bases between them. This CDR3 has 16 amino acids. Germline CDR1 reads SEHNR; CDR2 reads FQNEAQ (reference sequence). CDR3 amino acids: CASSSYSGGIRTEAFF. The DNA of the CDR3 is TGTGCCAGCAGCTCGTATAGCGGAGGGATCCGTACTGAAGCTTTCTTT.

This clone was seen more than once but under ten times. V usage is TRBV29-1 and J usage is TRBJ1-1, with 8 bases matching TRBD1. Trimming took 4 bases from V and 0 from J; bases not matched to a gene: 4. Looked up from germline, CDR1 is SQVTM and CDR2 is ANQGSEA. CDR3 length equals 14 residues. CDR3 bases: TGCAGCGTTGGGACAGGGAGGGTGAACACTGAAGCTTTCTTT. It is translated as CSVGTGRVNTEAFF. Drawing the rest from reference TRBV29-1 and TRBJ1-1, the complete variable domain is SAVISQKPSRDICQRGTSLTIQCQVDSQVTMMFWYRQQPGQSLTLIATANQGSEATYESGFVIDKFPISRPNLTFSTLTVSNMSPEDSSIYLCSVGTGRVNTEAFFGQGTRLTVV.

The chain has TRBV29-1 and TRBJ2-1; 8 nucleotides agree with TRBD1. With 6 bases clipped from V and 1 base from J, the junction kept 8 bases outside the gene matches. The V gene's germline CDR1 is SQVTM and CDR2 ANQGSEA. This CDR3 spans 15 amino acids. CDR3 bases: TGCAGCGTAAGCGTTGGACAGGGTTCCTACAATGAGCAGTTCTTC. This encodes CSVSVGQGSYNEQFF.

The gene calls are TRBV5-1 and TRBJ2-1; 12 nucleotides agree with TRBD2. Losses at the gene ends were 4 bases for V and 4 bases for J; bases not matched to a gene: 3. Looked up from germline, CDR1 is SGHRS and CDR2 is YFSETQ. This CDR3 contains 15 residues. CDR3 nucleotide sequence: TGCGCCAGCAGCAAGACTAGCGGGGGATACAATGAGCAGTTCTTC. It yields the protein CASSKTSGGYNEQFF.

This chain links TRBV14 with TRBJ1-1; D not certain. Germline CDR1 SGHDN, CDR2 FVKESK. V lost 4 bases and J lost 1, with 13 bases in between. CDR3 length: 15 residues. The CDR3 loop is CASSLLSTPNTEAFF. The CDR3 coding sequence is TGTGCCAGCAGCCTTTTATCCACACCGAACACTGAAGCTTTCTTT. Drawing the rest from reference TRBV14 and TRBJ1-1, the complete variable domain is EAGVTQFPSHSVIEKGQTVTLRCDPISGHDNLYWYRRVMGKEIKFLLHFVKESKQDESGMPNNRFLAERTGGTYSTLKVQPAELEDSGVYFCASSLLSTPNTEAFFGQGTRLTVV.

In its sample, this clone was seen a few times. The chain recombines TRBV5-4 with TRBJ2-5; D call uncertain. The CDR3 sequence is 14 residues long. V lost 3 bases to trimming and J lost 2 bases, with 11 bases between them. Germline loops: CDR1 SGHNT, CDR2 YYREEE (reference sequence). The CDR3 loop reads CASSSPLGQETQYF. The CDR3 bases are TGTGCCAGCAGCTCCCCCCTGGGGCAAGAGACCCAGTACTTC.

The chain uses TRBV19 and TRBJ1-5, with a possible D match to TRBD1 (5 bases). The CDR3 sequence is 13 residues long. Trimming left V 6 bases short and J 5 bases short, with 11 bases between. The germline V gene has CDR1 LNHDA and CDR2 SQIVND (reference sequence). In nucleotides, the CDR3 is TGTGCCAGTAGCGGGACTCGGGATCAGCCCCAGCATTTT. Translation gives CASSGTRDQPQHF. Looking up the rest from reference TRBV19 and TRBJ1-5 gives the full variable domain: DGGITQSPKYLFRKEGQNVTLSCEQNLNHDAMYWYRQDPGQGLRLIYYSQIVNDFQKGDIAEGYSVSREKKESFPLTVTSAQKNPTAFYLCASSGTRDQPQHFGDGTRLSIL.

This clone occurred a few times. The chain combines TRBV2 with TRBJ1-2; no clear D gene. There are 11 residues in the CDR3. Per the germline V gene, CDR1 is SNHLY and CDR2 is FYNNEI. V was trimmed by 4 bases and J by 4 bases, leaving 4 bases between them. The CDR3: CASSGSYGYTF. The CDR3 DNA is TGTGCCAGCAGTGGCTCCTATGGCTACACCTTC.

This clone occurred once. This chain uses TRBV28 with TRBJ2-5; 10 bases align to TRBD1. After removal of 5 bases from V and 5 bases from J, the junction contained 8 bases not matched to a gene. In germline, CDR1 is MDHEN, CDR2 SYDVKM. The CDR3 totals 15 residues. Here the CDR3 reads CASSPMTGGAETQYF. CDR3 coding DNA: TGTGCCAGCAGTCCTATGACAGGGGGCGCGGAGACCCAGTACTTC.

The V gene is TRBV27, the J gene TRBJ1-2, with D maybe TRBD1 (5 bases). Germline CDR1 is MNHEY and CDR2 is SMNVEV (reference sequence). The CDR3 has 17 amino acids. The germline V and J ends were trimmed by 4 bases and 8 bases, with 26 bases remaining between them. As DNA, the CDR3 is TGTGCCAGCAGTTACAAGGGGCAGACCGCCAGACTAGAAGGCTACACCTTC. Protein sequence: CASSYKGQTARLEGYTF.

CDR3 sequence: CASRSLEQGNIQYF. The CDR3 nucleotides are TGTGCCAGCAGGTCATTGGAACAGGGAAACATTCAGTACTTC. This rearrangement joins TRBV2 to TRBJ2-4, with D possibly matching TRBD1 (6 bases). Trimming removed 6 bases at V and 6 bases at J, with 15 bases between. CDR3 length: 14 residues. The germline gives CDR1 SNHLY, CDR2 FYNNEI.

A few counts support this clone. V gene TRBV9 combines with J gene TRBJ2-1, with 12 bases identical to TRBD2. The trim removed 3 bases at V and 6 bases at J, leaving 4 bases unmatched. Germline V gives CDR1 SGDLS, CDR2 YYNGEE. The CDR3 has 15 residues. The CDR3 nucleotides read TGTGCCAGCAGCGAGGGACTAGCGGGTATCAATGAGCAGTTCTTC. Its protein is CASSEGLAGINEQFF.

This clone has more than one count but fewer than ten. The chain links TRBV18 to TRBJ1-2, with no clear D. Germline V gene lookup returns CDR1 KGHSH and CDR2 LQKENI. The CDR3 runs to 14 residues. V shed 0 bases and J shed 3 bases, with 8 bases lying between them. The CDR3 reads CASSPPGPYYGYTF. DNA for the CDR3: TGTGCCAGCTCACCACCAGGGCCTTACTATGGCTACACCTTC. The full variable domain, completed using reference TRBV18 and TRBJ1-2, is NAGVMQNPRHLVRRRGQEARLRCSPMKGHSHVYWYRQLPEEGLKFMVYLQKENIIDESGMPKERFSAEFPKEGPSILRIQQVVRGDSAAYFCASSPPGPYYGYTFGSGTRLTVV.

This chain joins TRBV7-3 and TRBJ1-2; TRBD1 matches at 7 bases. V trimming: 5 bases; J trimming: 6 bases; junction bases outside the gene matches: 6. Germline-derived CDR1 and CDR2 are SGHTA and FQGTGA. The CDR3 has 13 residues. The CDR3 reads CASSALGGDGYTF. CDR3 nucleotide sequence: TGTGCCAGCAGCGCCTTAGGGGGCGATGGCTACACCTTC.

The J gene is TRBJ2-7, the V gene TRBV9; D is undetermined. The CDR3 is made up of 12 amino acids. Germline CDR1 reads SGDLS; CDR2 reads YYNGEE. The V end was cut by 3 bases, the J end by 3 bases, with 7 bases between. CDR3 nucleotide sequence: TGTGCCAGCAGCGCTAACTTCTACGAGCAGTACTTC. Its protein product is CASSANFYEQYF. Full variable domain (missing parts from reference TRBV9 and TRBJ2-7): DSGVTQTPKHLITATGQRVTLRCSPRSGDLSVYWYQQSLDQGLQFLIQYYNGEERAKGNILERFSAQQFPDLHSELNLSSLELGDSALYFCASSANFYEQYFGPGTRLTVT.

Of note for this clone: This sample includes further DNA sequences coding for the same CDR3. This rearrangement joins TRBV29-1 to TRBJ1-2, with D maybe TRBD1 (5 bases). V shed 4 bases and J shed 1 base, with 7 bases lying between them. Germline values: CDR1 SQVTM, CDR2 ANQGSEA. The CDR3 length is 12 residues. CDR3 amino acids: CSVVRGNYGYTF. The CDR3, as DNA: TGCAGCGTTGTGAGGGGTAACTATGGCTACACCTTC.

This clone came up a few times. The CDR3 DNA reads as TGTGCCAGCAGTTCTGCCGGAGCTGCGGAAGATACGCAGTATTTT. Protein sequence: CASSSAGAAEDTQYF. The gene calls are TRBV27 and TRBJ2-3; D is unresolved. Germline lookup yields CDR1 MNHEY and CDR2 SMNVEV (reference sequence). Deletions cut 4 bases from V and 5 bases from J, with 16 bases between. This CDR3 has 15 residues.

This clone was seen a few times. V usage is TRBV30 and J usage is TRBJ1-2, with D perhaps matching TRBD1 (5 bases). The CDR3 runs to 13 residues. Germline loops: CDR1 GTSNPN, CDR2 SVGIG (reference sequence). V dropped 0 bases and J dropped 4 bases, with 9 bases sitting between them. CDR3 region: CAWSVRDVYGYTF. The DNA for the CDR3 is TGTGCCTGGAGTGTCCGGGACGTCTATGGCTACACCTTC.

This clone has a handful of counts. The rearrangement uses TRBV7-3 and TRBJ2-1; TRBD2 aligns across 10 bases. With V trimmed by 2 bases and J by 6 bases, 1 base remained unmatched. This CDR3 has 14 amino acids. Germline lookup yields CDR1 SGHTA and CDR2 FQGTGA. CDR3 loop: CASSLSSGSNEQFF. The CDR3 DNA follows: TGTGCCAGCAGCTTATCTAGCGGGAGCAATGAGCAGTTCTTC.

The J gene is TRBJ2-7, the V gene TRBV7-3; D is undetermined. V lost 5 bases, J lost 2 bases, and 10 bases lay in between. CDR1 and CDR2 (germline): SGHTA, FQGTGA. The CDR3 has 13 residues. The CDR3 loop is CASSRDSTYEQYF. CDR3 sequence (DNA): TGTGCCAGCAGCCGCGACTCGACCTACGAGCAGTACTTC.